A selection of T cell receptor beta chains follows, all from one sample in a study of vaccination and CD4 T cells after COVID-19. MiXCR, run by TCRdb on the PCR reads, gives a single entry per CDR3 protein. The table includes about 10,000 distinct CDR3 sequences, roughly two fifths detected once. Their cognate antigens are unknown. The sample taken for sequencing was CD4+ T cells from blood, cultured in vitro. The receptors originated from a human donor in good health. CDR3s leave out the opening cysteine and the closing phenylalanine or tryptophan. D genes are given only for firm matches.

d_call: .; v_call: TRBV28; j_call: TRBJ2-7; cdr3_length: 14; cdr3_aa: ASSLVLGNPSYEQY
d_call: TRBD1; v_call: TRBV6-1; j_call: TRBJ1-5; cdr3_length: 12; cdr3_aa: ASKGQGARQPQH
d_call: TRBD2; v_call: TRBV2; j_call: TRBJ2-5; cdr3_length: 14; cdr3_aa: ASKRTGGSGGETQY
d_call: TRBD1; v_call: TRBV19; j_call: TRBJ2-7; cdr3_length: 13; cdr3_aa: ASSAGQVLSYEQY
d_call: .; v_call: TRBV18; j_call: TRBJ1-1; cdr3_length: 12; cdr3_aa: ASSARGEGTEAF
d_call: .; v_call: TRBV12-3/TRBV12-4; j_call: TRBJ2-2; cdr3_length: 9; cdr3_aa: ASSYTGELF
d_call: .; v_call: TRBV5-1; j_call: TRBJ2-7; cdr3_length: 11; cdr3_aa: ASSLEEGLEQY
d_call: TRBD1; v_call: TRBV7-2; j_call: TRBJ1-1; cdr3_length: 13; cdr3_aa: ASSPGTGFSAEAF
d_call: TRBD1; v_call: TRBV10-1; j_call: TRBJ2-7; cdr3_length: 11; cdr3_aa: ASSRQGIHEQY
d_call: .; v_call: TRBV7-8; j_call: TRBJ2-5; cdr3_length: 16; cdr3_aa: ASSLIIWVRDLQETQY
d_call: TRBD1; v_call: TRBV19; j_call: TRBJ2-2; cdr3_length: 16; cdr3_aa: ASSIAGQGVKGTGELF